Presented here are 16 T cell receptor beta chains from one specimen sequenced in a study of regulatory T cells in long-lasting Graves disease (dated by TCRdb to the early 2020s). The protocol used for the library was multiplex PCR. Sequenced on an Illumina HiSeq 4000. iRepertoire HTBI primers and Arm-PCR amplification of CDR3 regions were used to construct TCR beta libraries. TCRdb reprocessing: public reads trimmed at Q25 with fastp, clones called with MiXCR, in-frame beta chains kept. Each CDR3 protein appears once, grouped with its most common genes and DNA. The sample profile shows some 300,000 distinct CDR3 sequences; around 20% of them were found once. The ten largest account for roughly three fifths of the sample. What this sample's time point label stands for: persistent/refractory GD, antithyroid drugs over 5 years with positive TRAb. RNA was extracted from PBMCs in TRIzol for both TCR sequencing and RNA sequencing.

Sequenced material: peripheral blood mononuclear cells (PBMCs), taken when the disease was refractory, from a patient treated with antithyroid drugs. Source of these receptors: a female donor with Graves disease.

This clonotype was seen a few times. The chain carries TRBV19 and TRBJ2-2, with TRBD2 matching over 11 bases. Germline CDR1 is LNHDA and CDR2 is SQIVND (reference sequence). This CDR3 region has 17 residues. The junction had 4 bases not matched to a gene; V was cut back by 4 bases and J by 0 bases. CDR3 in DNA: TGTGCCAGTAGTACCATAGCGGGAGGGCCGAACACCGGGGAGCTGTTTTTT. Translated: CASSTIAGGPNTGELFF.

This clonotype was counted only a few times. The gene calls are TRBV9 and TRBJ1-5; no reliable D call. The V and J ends lost 4 bases and 3 bases respectively, with 11 bases between them. There are 14 residues in the CDR3. From germline, CDR1 is SGDLS and CDR2 YYNGEE. CDR3 DNA sequence: TGTGCCAGCAGCCCCTCAAACTTCAATCAGCCCCAGCATTTT. Protein sequence: CASSPSNFNQPQHF.

Remarks on this clonotype: Being one base from a much bigger clone, this may be a read error. V usage is TRBV7-2 and J usage is TRBJ1-2; D is perhaps TRBD1 (5 bases). There are 17 residues in the CDR3. Trimming shortened V by 4 bases and J by 3 bases, and 21 bases separated the two germline ends. From germline, CDR1 is SGHTA and CDR2 FQGNSA. The CDR3: CASSSWGHENTDYGYTF. The DNA for the CDR3 is TGTGCCAGCAGCTCCTGGGGCCACGAGAACACTGACTATGGCTACACCTTC.

The chain is built from TRBV12-3 or TRBV12-4 and TRBJ2-5; 8 nucleotides align to TRBD2. Losses at the gene ends were 5 bases for V and 1 base for J; bases not matched to a gene: 0. The CDR3 sequence is 13 residues long. CDR3 nucleotides: TGTGCCAGCAGTGGGACTAGCCAAGAGACCCAGTACTTC. As protein: CASSGTSQETQYF.

The CDR3 region is CASSIGAGDTYEQYF. CDR3 DNA sequence: TGTGCCAGTAGTATAGGAGCGGGGGACACCTACGAGCAGTACTTC. The rearrangement uses TRBV19 and TRBJ2-7; the match to TRBD2 covers 8 bases. Germline trimming cut 1 base from V and 2 bases from J; bases unmatched to any gene: 4. CDR1 and CDR2 from the germline V gene are LNHDA and SQIVND (reference sequence). The CDR3 has 15 residues. Looking up the rest from reference TRBV19 and TRBJ2-7 gives the full variable domain: DGGITQSPKYLFRKEGQNVTLSCEQNLNHDAMYWYRQDPGQGLRLIYYSQIVNDFQKGDIAEGYSVSREKKESFPLTVTSAQKNPTAFYLCASSIGAGDTYEQYFGPGTRLTVT.

This clonotype was detected ten times or more. The chain recombines TRBV7-2 with TRBJ1-4, with D possibly being TRBD1 (5 bases). V was pared by 4 bases and J by 8 bases, with 17 bases between. The germline gives CDR1 SGHTA, CDR2 FQGNSA. This CDR3 contains 15 residues. CDR3 residues: CASSSQPGGVEKLFF. Written as DNA, the CDR3 is TGTGCCAGCAGCTCACAACCTGGAGGGGTCGAAAAACTGTTTTTT.

This clonotype showed up many times. This chain joins TRBV12-3 or TRBV12-4 and TRBJ2-5; the D gene could be TRBD1 or TRBD2 (6 bases each). The CDR3 extends over 16 amino acids. V was clipped by 4 bases and J by 5 bases, with 20 bases between them. CDR3 residues: CASSSGASRAPETQYF. The DNA of the CDR3 is TGTGCCAGCAGTTCGGGGGCTTCCCGGGCCCCTGAGACCCAGTACTTC.

This clonotype appeared many times. This chain links TRBV11-2 with TRBJ1-5, with D possibly TRBD1 on 6 matching bases. Germline-derived CDR1 and CDR2 are SGHAT and FQNNGV. This CDR3 has 15 amino acids. The ends were cut back, 1 base at V and 6 bases at J, with 13 bases in the middle. This CDR3 is CASSLGGGLVQPQHF. The CDR3 DNA reads as TGTGCCAGCAGCTTAGGGGGGGGCTTAGTTCAGCCCCAGCATTTT.

This chain joins TRBV5-1 and TRBJ2-5; tentative D call: TRBD2 (6 bases). The length of the CDR3 is 14 residues. V was pared by 4 bases and J by 3 bases, with 13 bases between. CDR1 and CDR2 from the germline V gene are SGHRS and YFSETQ. In DNA, the CDR3 is TGCGCCAGCAGCGCGCTGGGACTGGAAGAGACCCAGTACTTC. This encodes CASSALGLEETQYF.

This clonotype was observed at least ten times. V is TRBV2 and J is TRBJ2-2; no firm D call. Germline assignment: CDR1 SNHLY and CDR2 FYNNEI. This CDR3 comprises 12 residues. Trimming removed 9 bases at V and 0 bases at J, with 5 bases between. The CDR3 here is CARSTNTGELFF. CDR3 sequence (DNA): TGTGCCAGGTCCACGAACACCGGGGAGCTGTTTTTT.

This clonotype was recorded a few times. The chain uses TRBV19 and TRBJ1-1, with 7 bases matching TRBD1. The junction had 9 bases not matched to a gene; V was cut back by 5 bases and J by 3 bases. Germline V gene data show CDR1 as LNHDA and CDR2 as SQIVND (reference sequence). CDR3 size: 15 residues. CDR3 DNA: TGTGCCAGTAGTTTTCAGGGGGAGCCGTACACTGAAGCTTTCTTT. Translated, it gives CASSFQGEPYTEAFF.

This clonotype was seen only a few times. This sequence joins TRBV4-3 and TRBJ2-7; D is uncertain. Per germline, CDR1 LGHNA and CDR2 YSLEER. The CDR3 extends over 15 amino acids. V dropped 0 bases and J dropped 3 bases, with 12 bases sitting between them. In DNA, the CDR3 is TGCGCCAGCAGCCAAGATCCGGGTACCAACTACGAGCAGTACTTC. It encodes CASSQDPGTNYEQYF.

This clonotype was recorded at least ten times. This chain links TRBV28 with TRBJ2-6; D not resolved. CDR1 is MDHEN and CDR2 is SYDVKM in the germline V gene. With 8 bases removed from V and 0 bases from J, the gap between germline ends came to 5 bases. The CDR3 spans 13 residues. The CDR3 here is CASRLSGANVLTF. The CDR3 DNA is TGTGCCAGCCGCCTCTCTGGGGCCAACGTCCTGACTTTC.

There are a few counts of this clonotype. The chain employs TRBV3-1 and TRBJ2-5; D is possibly TRBD1 or TRBD2 (5 bases each). The V and J ends lost 6 bases and 1 base respectively, with 18 bases between them. Germline CDR1 reads LGHDT; CDR2 reads YNNKEL (reference sequence). The CDR3 runs to 16 residues. This chain's CDR3 is CASSRTGPAPQETQYF. The CDR3 coding sequence is TGTGCCAGCAGTCGGACGGGACCCGCCCCCCAAGAGACCCAGTACTTC.

The chain uses TRBV20-1 and TRBJ1-5; D is unresolved. The CDR3 loop spans 14 amino acids. Germline V gives CDR1 DFQATT, CDR2 SNEGSKA (reference sequence). Trimming pared 3 bases from V and 3 bases from J, leaving 12 bases between. Here the CDR3 DNA reads TGCAGTGCTAGTCTCGGATACTACAATCAGCCCCAGCATTTT. It encodes CSASLGYYNQPQHF.

This clonotype was seen a few times. This chain links TRBV20-1 with TRBJ2-5; 16 bases are a match to TRBD2. This CDR3 has 18 amino acids. V shed 1 base and J 5 bases; nucleotides not matched to a gene: 10. Germline loops: CDR1 DFQATT, CDR2 SNEGSKA (reference sequence). The CDR3 nucleotides are TGCAGTGCTAGAGGGCAGGGACTAGCGGGAGGGCCAGGGGAGACCCAGTACTTC. Translated, it gives CSARGQGLAGGPGETQYF.